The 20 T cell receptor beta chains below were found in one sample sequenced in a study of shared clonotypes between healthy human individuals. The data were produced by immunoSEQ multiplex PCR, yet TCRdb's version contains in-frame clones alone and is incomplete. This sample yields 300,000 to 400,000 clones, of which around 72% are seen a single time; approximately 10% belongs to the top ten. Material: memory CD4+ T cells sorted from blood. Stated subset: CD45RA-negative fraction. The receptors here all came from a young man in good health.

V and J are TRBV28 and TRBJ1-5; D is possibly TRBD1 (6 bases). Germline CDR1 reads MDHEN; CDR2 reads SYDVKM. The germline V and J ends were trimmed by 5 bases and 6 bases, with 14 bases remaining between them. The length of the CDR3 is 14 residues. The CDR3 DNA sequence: TGTGCCAGCAGTCAAAGAACAGGGTCTCAGCCCCAGCATTTT. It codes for CASSQRTGSQPQHF.

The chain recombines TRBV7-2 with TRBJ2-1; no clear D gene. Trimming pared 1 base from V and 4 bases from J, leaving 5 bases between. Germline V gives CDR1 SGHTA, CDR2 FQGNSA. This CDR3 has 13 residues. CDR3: CASSLEQYNEQFF. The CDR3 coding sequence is TGTGCCAGCAGCTTAGAACAGTACAATGAGCAGTTCTTC.

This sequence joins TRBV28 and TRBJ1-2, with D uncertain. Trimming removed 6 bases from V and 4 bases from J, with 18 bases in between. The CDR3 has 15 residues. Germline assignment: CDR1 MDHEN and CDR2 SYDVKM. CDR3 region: CASSPTIRGSYGYTF. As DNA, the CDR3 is TGTGCCAGCAGCCCGACTATTCGTGGAAGCTATGGCTACACCTTC.

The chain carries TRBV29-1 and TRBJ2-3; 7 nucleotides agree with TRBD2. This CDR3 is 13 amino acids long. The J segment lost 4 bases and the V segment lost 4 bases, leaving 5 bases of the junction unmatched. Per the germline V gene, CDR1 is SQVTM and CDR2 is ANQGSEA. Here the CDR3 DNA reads TGCAGCGTTGGGGGAGGGCCCTCAGATACGCAGTATTTT. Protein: CSVGGGPSDTQYF.

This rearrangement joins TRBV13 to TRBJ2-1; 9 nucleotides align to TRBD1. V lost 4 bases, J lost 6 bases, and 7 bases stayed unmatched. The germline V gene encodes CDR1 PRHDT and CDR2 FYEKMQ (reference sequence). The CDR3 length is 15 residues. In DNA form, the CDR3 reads TGTGCCAGCAGCTCATCCGGGACAGGGACCAATGAGCAGTTCTTC. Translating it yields CASSSSGTGTNEQFF. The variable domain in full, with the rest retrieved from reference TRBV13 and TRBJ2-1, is AAGVIQSPRHLIKEKRETATLKCYPIPRHDTVYWYQQGPGQDPQFLISFYEKMQSDKGSIPDRFSAQQFSDYHSELNMSSLELGDSALYFCASSSSGTGTNEQFFGPGTRLTVL.

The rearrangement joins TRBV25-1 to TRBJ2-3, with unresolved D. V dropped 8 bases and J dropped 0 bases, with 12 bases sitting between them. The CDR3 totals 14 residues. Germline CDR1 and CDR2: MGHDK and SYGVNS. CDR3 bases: TGTGCCAGCTCGCGCCCGGACAGCACAGATACGCAGTATTTT. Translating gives CASSRPDSTDTQYF.

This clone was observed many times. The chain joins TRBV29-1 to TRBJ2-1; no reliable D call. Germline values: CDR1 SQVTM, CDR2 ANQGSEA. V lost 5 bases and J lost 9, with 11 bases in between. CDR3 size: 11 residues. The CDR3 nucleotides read TGCAGCGTTCGCTCTGGAAGTGAGCAGTTCTTC. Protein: CSVRSGSEQFF.

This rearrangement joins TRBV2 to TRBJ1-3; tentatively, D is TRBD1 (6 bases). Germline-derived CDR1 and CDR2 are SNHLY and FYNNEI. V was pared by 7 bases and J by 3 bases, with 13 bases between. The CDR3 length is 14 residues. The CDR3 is CASKEGGSGNTIYF. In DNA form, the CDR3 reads TGTGCCAGCAAGGAGGGGGGAAGTGGAAACACCATATATTTT.

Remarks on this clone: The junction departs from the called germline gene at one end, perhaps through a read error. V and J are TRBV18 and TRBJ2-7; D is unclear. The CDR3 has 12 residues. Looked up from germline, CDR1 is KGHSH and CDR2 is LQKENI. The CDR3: CASSAPQGEQYF. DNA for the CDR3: TGTGCCAGCTCAGCACCCCAAGGCGAGCAGTACTTC.

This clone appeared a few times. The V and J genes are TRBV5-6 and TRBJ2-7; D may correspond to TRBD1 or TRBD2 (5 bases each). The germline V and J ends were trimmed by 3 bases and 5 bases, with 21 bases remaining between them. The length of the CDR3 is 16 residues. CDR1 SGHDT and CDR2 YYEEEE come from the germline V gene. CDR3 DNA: TGTGCCAGCAGCTGGGGCTGGGAGATAAAGGTGGACGAGCAGTACTTC. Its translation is CASSWGWEIKVDEQYF.

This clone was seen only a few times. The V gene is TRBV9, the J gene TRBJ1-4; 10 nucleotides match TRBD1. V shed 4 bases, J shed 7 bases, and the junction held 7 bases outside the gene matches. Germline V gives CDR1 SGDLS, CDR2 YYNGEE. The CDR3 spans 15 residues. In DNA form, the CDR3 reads TGTGCCAGCAGCATCCGGACAGGGGGAGGTGAAAAACTGTTTTTT. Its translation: CASSIRTGGGEKLFF.

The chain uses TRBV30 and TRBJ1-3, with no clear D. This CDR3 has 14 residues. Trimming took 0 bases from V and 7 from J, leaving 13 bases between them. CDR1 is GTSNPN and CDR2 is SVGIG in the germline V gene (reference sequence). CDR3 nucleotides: TGTGCCTGGAGTGTAAATCGGCAGAGGAACACCATATATTTT. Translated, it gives CAWSVNRQRNTIYF.

As DNA, the CDR3 is TGTGCCAGCAGTTTATTTTGGGCCAGCAATCAGCCCCAGCATTTT. This translates into CASSLFWASNQPQHF. The rearrangement links TRBV28 to TRBJ1-5; the D is unclear. Germline assignment: CDR1 MDHEN and CDR2 SYDVKM. The CDR3 loop spans 15 amino acids. V lost 1 base and J lost 1, with 8 bases in between.

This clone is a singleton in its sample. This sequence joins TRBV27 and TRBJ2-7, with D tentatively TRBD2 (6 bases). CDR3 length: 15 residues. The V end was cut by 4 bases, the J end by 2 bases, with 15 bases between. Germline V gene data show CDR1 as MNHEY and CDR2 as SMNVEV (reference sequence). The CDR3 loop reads CASSSAGTYTYEQYF. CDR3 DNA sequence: TGTGCCAGCAGTTCAGCCGGGACTTACACCTACGAGCAGTACTTC.

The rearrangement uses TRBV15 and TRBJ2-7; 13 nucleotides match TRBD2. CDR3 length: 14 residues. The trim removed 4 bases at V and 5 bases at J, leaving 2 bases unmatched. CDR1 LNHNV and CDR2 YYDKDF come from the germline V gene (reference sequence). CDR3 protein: CATSKGLAGNEQYF. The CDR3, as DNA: TGTGCCACCAGCAAGGGACTAGCGGGAAACGAGCAGTACTTC.

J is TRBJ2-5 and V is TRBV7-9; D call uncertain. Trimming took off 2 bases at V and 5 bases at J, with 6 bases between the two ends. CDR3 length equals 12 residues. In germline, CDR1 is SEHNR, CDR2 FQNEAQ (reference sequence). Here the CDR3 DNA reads TGTGCCAGCAGCTTAAGGTCGGAGACCCAGTACTTC. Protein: CASSLRSETQYF.

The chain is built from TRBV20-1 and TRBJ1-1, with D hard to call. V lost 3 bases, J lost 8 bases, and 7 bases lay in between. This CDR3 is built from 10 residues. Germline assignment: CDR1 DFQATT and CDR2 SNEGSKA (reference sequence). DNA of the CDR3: TGCAGTGCTAGCGAGGCCGAAGCTTTCTTT. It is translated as CSASEAEAFF.

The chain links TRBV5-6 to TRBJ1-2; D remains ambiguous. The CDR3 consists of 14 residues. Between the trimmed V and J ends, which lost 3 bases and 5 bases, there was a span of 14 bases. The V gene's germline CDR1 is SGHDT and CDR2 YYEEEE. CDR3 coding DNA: TGTGCCAGCAGCTACGGACTTAATCGGTATGGCTACACCTTC. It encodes CASSYGLNRYGYTF.

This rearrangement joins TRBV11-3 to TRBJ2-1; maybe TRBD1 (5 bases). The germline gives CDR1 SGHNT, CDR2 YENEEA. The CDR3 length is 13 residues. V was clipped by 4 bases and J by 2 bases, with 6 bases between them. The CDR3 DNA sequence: TGTGCCAGCAGCTACAGGACCTACAATGAGCAGTTCTTC. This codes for CASSYRTYNEQFF.

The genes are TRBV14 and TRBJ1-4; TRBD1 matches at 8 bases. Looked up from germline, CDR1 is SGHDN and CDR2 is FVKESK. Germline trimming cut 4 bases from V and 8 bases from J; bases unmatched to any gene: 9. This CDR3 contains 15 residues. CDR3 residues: CASSLSGGAREKLFF. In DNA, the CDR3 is TGTGCCAGCAGCCTATCAGGGGGCGCGAGGGAAAAACTGTTTTTT.